This entry lists 30 T cell receptor beta chains sequenced from one sample in a study of naive and memory T cell subsets. The beta constant-region primer was an equimolar mix of two oligonucleotides covering TRBC1 and TRBC2. Nested alpha and beta constant-region primers with the SP2 primer drove four PCR rounds on ligated cDNA. MiXCR, run by TCRdb on the UMI-ligation and nested PCR reads, gives a single entry per CDR3 protein. The sample lists roughly 130,000 distinct CDR3 sequences, over 30% occurring once. The sequenced material came from central memory CD4+ T cells from blood. These receptors all stem from a human donor in good health.

There are many counts of this clonotype. The chain employs TRBV29-1 and TRBJ2-1, with 10 positions matching TRBD2. The V segment lost 3 bases and the J segment 4 bases; nucleotides outside the gene matches: 3. The CDR3 is 14 residues long. The germline gives CDR1 SQVTM, CDR2 ANQGSEA. The DNA for the CDR3 is TGCAGCGTTGATACTAGCGGGATTTACAATGAGCAGTTCTTC. It yields the protein CSVDTSGIYNEQFF.

The sample holds many counts of this clonotype. This sequence joins TRBV29-1 and TRBJ1-2; possible D gene TRBD1, 6 bases. V shed 7 bases and J shed 6 bases, with 15 bases lying between them. Looked up from germline, CDR1 is SQVTM and CDR2 is ANQGSEA. The CDR3 is made up of 12 amino acids. CDR3 in DNA: TGCAGCGCTAGCACAGGGTTTGATGGCTACACCTTC. It codes for CSASTGFDGYTF.

V gene TRBV6-2 or TRBV6-3 combines with J gene TRBJ1-5; a weak D match, TRBD1 (6 bases). V lost 8 bases, J lost 7 bases, and 15 bases lay in between. Germline-derived CDR1 and CDR2 are MNHEY and SVGEGT. CDR3 size: 13 residues. CDR3 DNA sequence: TGTGCCAGCGACGGGGGGCTGGGACAGCCCCAGCATTTT. This encodes CASDGGLGQPQHF.

The chain uses TRBV4-1 and TRBJ1-2; 12 bases align to TRBD1. Germline assignment: CDR1 MGHRA and CDR2 YSYEKL. With 0 bases clipped from V and 3 bases from J, the junction kept 2 bases outside the gene matches. This CDR3 spans 16 amino acids. The CDR3 loop reads CASSQDGTGGDYGYTF. The CDR3 bases are TGCGCCAGCAGCCAAGATGGGACAGGGGGCGACTATGGCTACACCTTC.

The chain employs TRBV29-1 and TRBJ2-5; D is unresolved. There are 12 residues in the CDR3. With 3 bases removed from V and 4 bases from J, the gap between germline ends came to 9 bases. The V gene's germline CDR1 is SQVTM and CDR2 ANQGSEA. The CDR3 DNA sequence: TGCAGCGTTGAGGAGACAAGAGAGACCCAGTACTTC. It codes for CSVEETRETQYF.

The chain is built from TRBV29-1 and TRBJ1-1; D is possibly TRBD1 (6 bases). Trimming took off 8 bases at V and 1 base at J, with 11 bases between the two ends. This CDR3 contains 12 residues. The germline V gene encodes CDR1 SQVTM and CDR2 ANQGSEA. In DNA form, the CDR3 reads TGCAGCTTAGGACAGCCGAACACTGAAGCTTTCTTT. Protein: CSLGQPNTEAFF.

This clonotype has just a few counts. The J gene is TRBJ2-3, the V gene TRBV9, with D possibly TRBD2 on 6 matching bases. Looked up from germline, CDR1 is SGDLS and CDR2 is YYNGEE. The V and J ends lost 0 bases and 6 bases respectively, with 17 bases between them. The CDR3 contains 16 residues. The CDR3 loop is CASSVEGWTGADTQYF. The CDR3 coding sequence is TGTGCCAGCAGCGTAGAGGGGTGGACGGGAGCTGATACGCAGTATTTT.

This clonotype came up many times. The chain joins TRBV20-1 to TRBJ2-7; the match to TRBD1 covers 10 bases. J lost 4 bases, V lost 4 bases, and 7 bases had no gene match. Per germline, CDR1 DFQATT and CDR2 SNEGSKA (reference sequence). The CDR3 length is 14 residues. The CDR3 loop is CSANRDRGQYEQYF. The DNA of the CDR3 is TGCAGTGCTAACCGGGACAGGGGACAATACGAGCAGTACTTC.

The chain uses TRBV28 and TRBJ1-2; D call uncertain. V was shortened by 2 bases and J by 0 bases, with 7 bases between the two germline ends. The germline CDR1 and CDR2 sequences are MDHEN and SYDVKM. This CDR3 region has 14 residues. CDR3 coding DNA: TGTGCCAGCAGTTTACCAGAAGCTAACTATGGCTACACCTTC. Protein product: CASSLPEANYGYTF.

This chain links TRBV30 with TRBJ1-4; 9 bases map to TRBD1. The ends lost 2 bases at V and 5 bases at J; junction bases unmatched: 3. The germline V gene encodes CDR1 GTSNPN and CDR2 SVGIG (reference sequence). The CDR3 is 14 amino acids. CDR3 in amino acids: CAWSKTGGNEKLFF. The CDR3 DNA reads TGTGCCTGGAGTAAGACAGGGGGGAATGAAAAACTGTTTTTT.

The V and J genes are TRBV7-6 and TRBJ2-5, with 8 positions matching TRBD2. CDR1 is SGHVS and CDR2 is FNYEAQ in the germline V gene. Unmatched junction bases numbered 13, after V lost 3 bases and J lost 1 base. The CDR3 sequence is 18 residues long. The chain's CDR3 is CASSFSASGLVFQETQYF. The CDR3 coding sequence is TGTGCCAGCAGCTTTAGTGCGTCGGGACTAGTCTTCCAAGAGACCCAGTACTTC.

This clonotype was seen ten or more times. The chain is built from TRBV27 and TRBJ1-2; 7 bases agree with TRBD1. Trimming at V came to 5 bases and at J to 6 bases, leaving 12 bases not matched to a gene. Germline V gene lookup returns CDR1 MNHEY and CDR2 SMNVEV (reference sequence). CDR3 length: 15 residues. Here the CDR3 reads CASSTYQTGTNGYTF. In nucleotides, the CDR3 is TGTGCCAGCAGTACCTACCAGACAGGGACTAATGGCTACACCTTC.

The V call is TRBV7-9, the J call TRBJ2-1; D not certain. Trimming removed 4 bases at V and 6 bases at J, with 19 bases between. The germline gives CDR1 SEHNR, CDR2 FQNEAQ (reference sequence). This CDR3 is 16 amino acids long. The CDR3 sequence: CASSSFFALNSNEQFF. For the CDR3, the DNA is TGTGCCAGCAGCTCCTTCTTTGCGCTAAACTCCAATGAGCAGTTCTTC.

The chain couples TRBV7-9 to TRBJ1-5; no clear D. CDR1 is SEHNR, CDR2 FQNEAQ, per germline (reference sequence). The ends were cut back, 1 base at V and 6 bases at J, with 7 bases in the middle. The CDR3 runs to 13 residues. The CDR3 reads CASSLGGFQPQHF. CDR3 in DNA: TGTGCCAGCAGCTTAGGGGGTTTTCAGCCCCAGCATTTT. The complete variable domain, with remaining parts taken from reference TRBV7-9 and TRBJ1-5, reads DTGVSQNPRHKITKRGQNVTFRCDPISEHNRLYWYRQTLGQGPEFLTYFQNEAQLEKSRLLSDRFSAERPKGSFSTLEIQRTEQGDSAMYLCASSLGGFQPQHFGDGTRLSIL.

By share, this clonotype counts as medium-sized. One junction end disagrees with the germline gene, perhaps due to a read error. CDR3 protein: CASGLRGSGGELFF. In DNA, the CDR3 is TGCGCCAGCGGCTTACGTGGGAGCGGCGGGGAGCTGTTTTTT. The V call is TRBV5-1, the J call TRBJ2-2, with TRBD2 as a possible D gene (5 bases). CDR1 and CDR2 (germline): SGHRS, YFSETQ. The CDR3 contains 14 residues.

The V gene is TRBV20-1, the J gene TRBJ2-5; 13 nucleotides agree with TRBD2. Germline CDR1 reads DFQATT; CDR2 reads SNEGSKA (reference sequence). The CDR3 has 18 residues. V gave up 6 bases and J gave up 4 bases; unmatched junction bases: 17. This chain's CDR3 is CSAHSSGLAGLQGETQYF. The CDR3 DNA reads TGCAGTGCGCACAGCTCGGGACTAGCGGGACTTCAAGGAGAGACCCAGTACTTC.

This clonotype was counted a few times. The CDR3 protein is CASSKTERGRLAYNEQFF. The CDR3 bases are TGTGCCAGCAGCAAAACGGAAAGAGGGAGGCTTGCCTACAATGAGCAGTTCTTC. V is TRBV21-1 and J is TRBJ2-1; no check of the table's D call, TRBD2, against the DNA was made. TRBV21-1 is tagged as a pseudogene. The CDR3 is 18 residues long.

The rearrangement joins TRBV14 to TRBJ2-3; D unresolved. Germline CDR1 reads SGHDN; CDR2 reads FVKESK. V was shortened by 1 base and J by 7 bases, with 15 bases between the two germline ends. The CDR3 is made up of 15 amino acids. CDR3 in amino acids: CASSQGPTMRNTQYF. Here the CDR3 DNA reads TGTGCCAGCAGCCAAGGTCCCACGATGCGGAATACGCAGTATTTT.

The CDR3 DNA sequence: TGTGCCAGCAGGATACAGGGGAGGGAGCAGTACTTC. Translating it yields CASRIQGREQYF. The V and J genes are TRBV28 and TRBJ2-7, with D possibly being TRBD1 (7 bases). The CDR3 is 12 amino acids. Between the trimmed V and J ends, which lost 6 bases and 7 bases, there was a span of 13 bases. CDR1 is MDHEN and CDR2 is SYDVKM in the germline V gene. The whole variable domain, remainder taken from reference TRBV28 and TRBJ2-7, is DVKVTQSSRYLVKRTGEKVFLECVQDMDHENMFWYRQDPGLGLRLIYFSYDVKMKEKGDIPEGYSVSREKKERFSLILESASTNQTSMYLCASRIQGREQYFGPGTRLTVT.

This clonotype was detected only a few times. The J gene is TRBJ2-7, the V gene TRBV5-1; D is perhaps TRBD2 (6 bases). CDR3 size: 15 residues. Trimming removed 5 bases at V and 3 bases at J, with 18 bases between. Germline assignment: CDR1 SGHRS and CDR2 YFSETQ. CDR3 in amino acids: CASRVREAPRYEQYF. In nucleotides, the CDR3 is TGCGCCAGCAGGGTAAGGGAGGCCCCTCGCTACGAGCAGTACTTC.

This chain joins TRBV11-2 and TRBJ2-5; 11 bases fit TRBD2. The CDR3 has 18 amino acids. Germline CDR1 SGHAT, CDR2 FQNNGV. Trimming cost V 5 bases and J 2 bases; bases outside gene matches: 13. CDR3 residues: CASSPGTSGRGAQETQYF. CDR3 bases: TGTGCCAGCAGCCCCGGGACTAGCGGAAGAGGGGCGCAAGAGACCCAGTACTTC. The full variable domain, its missing parts supplied by reference TRBV11-2 and TRBJ2-5, is EAGVAQSPRYKIIEKRQSVAFWCNPISGHATLYWYQQILGQGPKLLIQFQNNGVVDDSQLPKDRFSAERLKGVDSTLKIQPAKLEDSAVYLCASSPGTSGRGAQETQYFGPGTRLLVL.

J is TRBJ2-7 and V is TRBV20-1; D gene ambiguous. The CDR3 spans 13 residues. Germline V gene data show CDR1 as DFQATT and CDR2 as SNEGSKA (reference sequence). Trimming removed 3 bases from V and 0 bases from J, with 9 bases in between. The CDR3 loop is CSASYSNSYEQYF. The DNA of the CDR3 is TGCAGTGCTAGCTACTCGAACTCCTACGAGCAGTACTTC.

This clonotype turned up a few times. V is TRBV6-5 and J is TRBJ2-4, with a weak D call TRBD1 (6 bases). The CDR3 has 17 amino acids. Germline V lookup: CDR1 MNHEY, CDR2 SVGAGI. V lost 0 bases to trimming and J lost 1 base, with 13 bases between them. CDR3 DNA: TGTGCCAGCAGTTACTCGACTCCGCAGGGGGCCAAAAACATTCAGTACTTC. Its translation: CASSYSTPQGAKNIQYF.

The chain employs TRBV2 and TRBJ2-1; 9 nucleotides agree with TRBD1. The V and J ends lost 0 bases and 7 bases, in that order; junction bases with no gene match: 10. The CDR3 loop spans 17 amino acids. The germline CDR1 and CDR2 sequences are SNHLY and FYNNEI. For the CDR3, the DNA is TGTGCCAGCAGTGAAGCGCTTCCGGGACAGGGACCAAATGAGCAGTTCTTC. Amino acid sequence: CASSEALPGQGPNEQFF.

This clonotype came up once. This sequence joins TRBV6-6 and TRBJ1-1; 7 positions match TRBD1. CDR1 is MNHNY and CDR2 is SVGAGI in the germline V gene (reference sequence). Losses at the gene ends were 5 bases for V and 1 base for J; bases not matched to a gene: 7. The CDR3 contains 15 residues. The CDR3 is CASSTRTGQNTEAFF. The DNA of the CDR3 is TGTGCCAGCAGTACCCGGACAGGCCAGAACACTGAAGCTTTCTTT.

This clonotype was recorded a few times. V usage is TRBV29-1 and J usage is TRBJ2-4, with D possibly matching TRBD2 (6 bases). V shed 4 bases and J shed 6 bases, with 10 bases lying between them. CDR3 size: 12 residues. In germline, CDR1 is SQVTM, CDR2 ANQGSEA. The CDR3 DNA sequence: TGCAGCGTTGTTGACGGGAGAAACATTCAGTACTTC. This gives the protein CSVVDGRNIQYF.

The gene calls are TRBV11-1 and TRBJ1-1; TRBD1 agrees at 8 bases. From germline, CDR1 is SGHAT and CDR2 FQDESV (reference sequence). The CDR3 spans 15 residues. The J segment lost 1 base and the V segment lost 6 bases, leaving 7 bases of the junction unmatched. The CDR3 region is CASRRTGTGNTEAFF. DNA of the CDR3: TGTGCCAGCAGGAGAACCGGGACAGGGAACACTGAAGCTTTCTTT. The full variable domain, rest sourced from reference TRBV11-1 and TRBJ1-1, is EAEVAQSPRYKITEKSQAVAFWCDPISGHATLYWYRQILGQGPELLVQFQDESVVDDSQLPKDRFSAERLKGVDSTLKIQPAELGDSAMYLCASRRTGTGNTEAFFGQGTRLTVV.

This clonotype has a handful of counts. The CDR3 is CSAWGPTNYEQYF. The CDR3 DNA is TGCAGTGCTTGGGGACCGACGAACTACGAGCAGTACTTC. The chain employs TRBV20-1 and TRBJ2-7, with D possibly called TRBD1 or TRBD2 (5 bases each). The CDR3 is 13 residues long. The V and J ends lost 5 bases and 3 bases respectively, with 14 bases between them. Looked up from germline, CDR1 is DFQATT and CDR2 is SNEGSKA (reference sequence).

There are many counts of this clonotype. V gene TRBV29-1 combines with J gene TRBJ1-2; D may be TRBD1 (6 bases). The length of the CDR3 is 13 residues. Germline-derived CDR1 and CDR2 are SQVTM and ANQGSEA. V lost 3 bases, J lost 2 bases, and 10 bases lay in between. For the CDR3, the DNA is TGCAGCGTTGAGACAGGAGAAAACTATGGCTACACCTTC. It codes for CSVETGENYGYTF.

J is TRBJ2-1 and V is TRBV28; D is unclear. V was shortened by 0 bases and J by 0 bases, with 3 bases between the two germline ends. Per germline, CDR1 MDHEN and CDR2 SYDVKM. The CDR3 runs to 14 residues. This CDR3 reads CASSLWPSYNEQFF. The CDR3 nucleotides read TGTGCCAGCAGTTTATGGCCCTCCTACAATGAGCAGTTCTTC.